These 6 T cell receptor beta chains were sequenced from one sample in a study of cytomegalovirus exposure and HLA in healthy donors. Libraries were prepared by immunoSEQ multiplex PCR; TCRdb keeps only in-frame clonotypes and omits some of them. The sample comprises approximately 57,000 clones, over 85% of which are singletons, and about 6% rests with the top ten. The sequencing input was PBMCs. The receptors were sampled from a woman between 18 and 29 years old in good health and CMV-seronegative.

The chain joins TRBV4-2 to TRBJ2-1; 14 bases line up with TRBD2. V shed 5 bases, J shed 7 bases, and the junction held 10 bases outside the gene matches. Germline V gives CDR1 LGHNA, CDR2 YNFKEQ. The CDR3 extends over 17 amino acids. CDR3 in amino acids: CASSETSGGALINEQFF. CDR3 DNA sequence: TGTGCCAGCAGCGAGACTAGCGGGGGGGCTCTTATAAATGAGCAGTTCTTC.

The chain has TRBV11-2 and TRBJ2-7; 7 bases map to TRBD1. Germline CDR1 reads SGHAT; CDR2 reads FQNNGV. The length of the CDR3 is 14 residues. V lost 5 bases and J lost 0; bases outside the gene matches: 4. The CDR3 bases are TGTGCCAGCAGCATGACAGGGATCTCCTACGAGCAGTACTTC. Its translation is CASSMTGISYEQYF.

The chain combines TRBV5-8 with TRBJ1-3; TRBD1 aligns across 8 bases. The CDR3 runs 15 residues. Germline-derived CDR1 and CDR2 are SGHTS and YDEGEE. The trim removed 4 bases at V and 2 bases at J, leaving 5 bases unmatched. The CDR3 sequence is CASSLRTGTGNTIYF. The CDR3 DNA reads as TGTGCCAGCAGCCTACGGACAGGGACTGGAAACACCATATATTTT.

CDR3 nucleotide sequence: TGTGCCAGTAGTTTAGTCACAGGCGTATACAATGAGCAGTTCTTC. Protein: CASSLVTGVYNEQFF. The chain has TRBV19 and TRBJ2-1; tentatively, D is TRBD1 (5 bases). The CDR3 is 15 residues long. CDR1 and CDR2 from the germline V gene are LNHDA and SQIVND (reference sequence). Between the trimmed V and J ends, which lost 5 bases and 4 bases, there was a span of 15 bases.

The chain couples TRBV6-1 to TRBJ1-2; D may be TRBD1 (6 bases). The CDR3 is 14 amino acids. The V end lost 1 base, the J end lost 4 bases, and 10 bases lay between the germline ends. In germline, CDR1 is MNHNS, CDR2 SASEGT. The CDR3 loop reads CASSEVGQSYGYTF. CDR3 DNA sequence: TGTGCCAGCAGTGAAGTAGGACAGAGCTATGGCTACACCTTC.

CDR3 nucleotides: TGCGCCAGCAGTGCGGCGGCCCAAGAGACCCAGTACTTC. Its protein product is CASSAAAQETQYF. The chain employs TRBV5-1 and TRBJ2-5, with D unresolved. The CDR3 contains 13 residues. With 5 bases removed from V and 1 base from J, the gap between germline ends came to 9 bases. Germline-derived CDR1 and CDR2 are SGHRS and YFSETQ.